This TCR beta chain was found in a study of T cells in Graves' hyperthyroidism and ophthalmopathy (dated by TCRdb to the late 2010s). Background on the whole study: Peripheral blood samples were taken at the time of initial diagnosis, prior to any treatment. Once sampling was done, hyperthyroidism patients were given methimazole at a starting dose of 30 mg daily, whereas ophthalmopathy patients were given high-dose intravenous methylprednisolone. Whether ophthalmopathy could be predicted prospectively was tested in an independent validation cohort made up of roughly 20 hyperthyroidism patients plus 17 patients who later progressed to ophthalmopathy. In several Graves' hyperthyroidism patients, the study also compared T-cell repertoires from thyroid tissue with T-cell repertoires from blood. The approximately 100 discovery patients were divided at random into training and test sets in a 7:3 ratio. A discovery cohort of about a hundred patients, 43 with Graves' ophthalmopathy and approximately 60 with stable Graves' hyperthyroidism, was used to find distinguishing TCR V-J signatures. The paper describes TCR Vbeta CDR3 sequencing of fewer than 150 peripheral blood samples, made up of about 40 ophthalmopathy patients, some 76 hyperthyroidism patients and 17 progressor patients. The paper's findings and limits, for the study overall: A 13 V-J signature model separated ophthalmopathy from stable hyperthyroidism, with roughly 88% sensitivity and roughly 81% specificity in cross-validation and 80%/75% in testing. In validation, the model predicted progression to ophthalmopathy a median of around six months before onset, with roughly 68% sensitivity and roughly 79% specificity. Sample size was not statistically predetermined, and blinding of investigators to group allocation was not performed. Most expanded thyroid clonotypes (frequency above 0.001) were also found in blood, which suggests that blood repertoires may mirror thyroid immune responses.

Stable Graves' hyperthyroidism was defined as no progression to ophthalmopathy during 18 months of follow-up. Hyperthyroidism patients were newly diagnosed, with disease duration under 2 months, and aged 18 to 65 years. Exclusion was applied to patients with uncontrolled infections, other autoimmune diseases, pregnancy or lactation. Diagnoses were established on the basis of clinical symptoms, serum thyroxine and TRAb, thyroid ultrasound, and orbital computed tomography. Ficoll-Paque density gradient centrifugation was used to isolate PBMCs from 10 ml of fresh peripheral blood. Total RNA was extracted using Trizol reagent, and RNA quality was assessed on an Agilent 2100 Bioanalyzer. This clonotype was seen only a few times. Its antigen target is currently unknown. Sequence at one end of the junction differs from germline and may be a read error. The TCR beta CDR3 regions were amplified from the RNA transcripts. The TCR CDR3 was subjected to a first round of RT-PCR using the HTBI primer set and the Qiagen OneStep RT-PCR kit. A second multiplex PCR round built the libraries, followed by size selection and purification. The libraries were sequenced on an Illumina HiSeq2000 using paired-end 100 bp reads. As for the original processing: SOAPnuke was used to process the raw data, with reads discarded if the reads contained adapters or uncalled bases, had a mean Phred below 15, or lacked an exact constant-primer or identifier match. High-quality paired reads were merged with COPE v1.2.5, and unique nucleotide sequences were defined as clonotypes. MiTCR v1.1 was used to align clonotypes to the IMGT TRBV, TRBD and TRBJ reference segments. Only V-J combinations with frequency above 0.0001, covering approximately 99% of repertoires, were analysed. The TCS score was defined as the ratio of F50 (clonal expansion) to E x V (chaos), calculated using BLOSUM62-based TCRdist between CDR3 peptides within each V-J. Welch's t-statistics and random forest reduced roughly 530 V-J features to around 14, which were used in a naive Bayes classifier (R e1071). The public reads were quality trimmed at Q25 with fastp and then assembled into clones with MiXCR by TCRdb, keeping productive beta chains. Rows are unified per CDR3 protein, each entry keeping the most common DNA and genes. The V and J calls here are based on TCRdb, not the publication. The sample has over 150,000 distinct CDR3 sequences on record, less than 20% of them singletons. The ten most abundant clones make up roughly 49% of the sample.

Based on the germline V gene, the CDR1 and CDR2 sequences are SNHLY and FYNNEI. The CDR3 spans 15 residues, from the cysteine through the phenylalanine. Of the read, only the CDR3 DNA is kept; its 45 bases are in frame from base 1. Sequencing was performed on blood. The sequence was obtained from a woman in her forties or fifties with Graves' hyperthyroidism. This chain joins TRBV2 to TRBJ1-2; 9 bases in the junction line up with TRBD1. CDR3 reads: CAGRDREGTSYGYTF. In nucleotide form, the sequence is TGTGCCGGCAGGGACAGGGAGGGGACTAGCTATGGCTACACCTTC.